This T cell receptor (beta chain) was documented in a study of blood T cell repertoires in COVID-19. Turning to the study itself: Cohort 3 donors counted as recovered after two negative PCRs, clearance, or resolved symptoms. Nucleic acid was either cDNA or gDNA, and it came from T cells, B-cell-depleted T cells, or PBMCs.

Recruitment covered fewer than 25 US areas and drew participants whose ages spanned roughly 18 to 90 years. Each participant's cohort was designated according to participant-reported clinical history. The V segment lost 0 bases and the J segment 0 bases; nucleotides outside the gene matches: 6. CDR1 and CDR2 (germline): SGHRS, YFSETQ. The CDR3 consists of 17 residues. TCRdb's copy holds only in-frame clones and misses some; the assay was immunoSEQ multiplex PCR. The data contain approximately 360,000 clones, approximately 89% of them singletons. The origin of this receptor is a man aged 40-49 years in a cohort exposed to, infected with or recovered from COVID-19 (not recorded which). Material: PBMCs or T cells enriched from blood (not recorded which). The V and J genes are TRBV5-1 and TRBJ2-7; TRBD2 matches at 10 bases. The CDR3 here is CASSLGDRTSGSYEQYF. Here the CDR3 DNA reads TGCGCCAGCAGCTTGGGGGATCGGACTAGCGGCTCCTACGAGCAGTACTTC.